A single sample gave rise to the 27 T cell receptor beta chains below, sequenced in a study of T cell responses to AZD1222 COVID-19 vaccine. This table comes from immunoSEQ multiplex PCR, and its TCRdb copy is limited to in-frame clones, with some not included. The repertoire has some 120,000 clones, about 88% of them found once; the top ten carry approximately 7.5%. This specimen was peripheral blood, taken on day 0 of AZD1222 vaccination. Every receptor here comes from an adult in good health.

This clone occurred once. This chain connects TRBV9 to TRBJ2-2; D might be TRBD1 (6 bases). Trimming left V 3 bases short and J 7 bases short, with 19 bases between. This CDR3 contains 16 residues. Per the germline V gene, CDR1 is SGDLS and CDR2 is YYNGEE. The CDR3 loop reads CASSAATGLAGGELFF. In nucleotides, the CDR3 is TGTGCCAGCAGCGCAGCCACAGGGCTCGCGGGCGGGGAGCTGTTTTTT.

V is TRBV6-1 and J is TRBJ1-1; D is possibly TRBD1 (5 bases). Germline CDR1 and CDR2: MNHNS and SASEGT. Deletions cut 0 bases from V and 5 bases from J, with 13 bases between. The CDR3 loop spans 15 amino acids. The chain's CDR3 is CASSEAGRGGTEAFF. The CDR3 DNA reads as TGTGCCAGCAGTGAAGCGGGACGTGGAGGGACTGAAGCTTTCTTT.

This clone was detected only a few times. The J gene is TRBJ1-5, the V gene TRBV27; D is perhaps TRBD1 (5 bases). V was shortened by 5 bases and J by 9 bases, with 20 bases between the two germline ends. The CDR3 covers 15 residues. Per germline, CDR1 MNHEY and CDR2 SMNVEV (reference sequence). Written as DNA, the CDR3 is TGTGCCAGCAGTACCCGGGGCTACGCGAATTGGCCCCAGCATTTT. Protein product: CASSTRGYANWPQHF.

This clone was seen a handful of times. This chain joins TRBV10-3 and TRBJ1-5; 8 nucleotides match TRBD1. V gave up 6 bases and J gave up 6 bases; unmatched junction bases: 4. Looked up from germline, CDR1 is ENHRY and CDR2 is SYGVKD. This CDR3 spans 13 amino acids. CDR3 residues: CAIRDRDLQPQHF. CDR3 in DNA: TGTGCCATCAGGGACAGGGATCTTCAGCCCCAGCATTTT.

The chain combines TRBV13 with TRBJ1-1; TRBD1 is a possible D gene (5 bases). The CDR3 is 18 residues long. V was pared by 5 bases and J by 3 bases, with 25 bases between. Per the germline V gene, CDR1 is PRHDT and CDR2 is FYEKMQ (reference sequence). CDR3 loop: CASSNRYLGFGTYTEAFF. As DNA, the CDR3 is TGTGCCAGCAGCAACCGGTACTTAGGGTTTGGGACGTACACTGAAGCTTTCTTT.

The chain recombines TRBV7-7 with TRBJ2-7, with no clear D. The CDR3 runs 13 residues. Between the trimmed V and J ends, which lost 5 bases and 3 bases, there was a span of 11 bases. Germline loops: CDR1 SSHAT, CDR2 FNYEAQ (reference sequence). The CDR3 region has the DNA TGTGCCAGCAGCCCCGGTGAAGACTACGAGCAGTACTTC. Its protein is CASSPGEDYEQYF.

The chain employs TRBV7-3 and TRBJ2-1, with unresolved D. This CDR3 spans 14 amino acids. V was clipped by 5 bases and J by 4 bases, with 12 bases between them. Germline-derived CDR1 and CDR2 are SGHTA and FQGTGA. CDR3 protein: CASSRSVGYNEQFF. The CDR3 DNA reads TGTGCCAGCAGCAGATCAGTAGGGTACAATGAGCAGTTCTTC.

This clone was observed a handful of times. The CDR3: CASSADLLDEQFF. As DNA, the CDR3 is TGTGCCAGCAGCGCTGACCTTTTGGATGAGCAGTTCTTC. The V and J genes are TRBV7-3 and TRBJ2-1; no firm D call. The length of the CDR3 is 13 residues. CDR1 is SGHTA, CDR2 FQGTGA, per germline. V lost 5 bases to trimming and J lost 8 bases, with 13 bases between them.

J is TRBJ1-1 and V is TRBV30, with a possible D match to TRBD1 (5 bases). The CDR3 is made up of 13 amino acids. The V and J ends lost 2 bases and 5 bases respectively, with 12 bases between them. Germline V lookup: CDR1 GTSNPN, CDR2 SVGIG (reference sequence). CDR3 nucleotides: TGTGCCTGGAGTCGGGGCTGGGGGACTGAAGCTTTCTTT. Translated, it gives CAWSRGWGTEAFF.

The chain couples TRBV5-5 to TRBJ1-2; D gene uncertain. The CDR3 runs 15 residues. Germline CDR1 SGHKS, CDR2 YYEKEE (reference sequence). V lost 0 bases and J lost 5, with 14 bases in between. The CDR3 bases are TGTGCCAGCAGCTTGGACGGGCTAGCTTTGTATGGCTACACCTTC. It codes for CASSLDGLALYGYTF.

In DNA, the CDR3 is TGTGCCAGCAGCTTAGGGACTAGCGGGAGCACAGATACGCAGTATTTT. It specifies CASSLGTSGSTDTQYF. V gene TRBV7-6 combines with J gene TRBJ2-3, with 11 nucleotides matching TRBD2. V shed 1 base and J 0 bases; nucleotides not matched to a gene: 0. The CDR3 length is 16 residues. From germline, CDR1 is SGHVS and CDR2 FNYEAQ.

In DNA, the CDR3 is TGTGCCAGCAGTGAGGATCTGTCGGTGTCGCCCCAGCATTTT. Protein sequence: CASSEDLSVSPQHF. The J gene is TRBJ1-5, the V gene TRBV6-4; no clear D. The CDR3 consists of 14 residues. CDR1 is MRHNA, CDR2 SNTAGT, per germline. V was trimmed by 3 bases and J by 9 bases, leaving 15 bases between them.

CDR3 bases: TGTGCCAGCAGCTTACCGGGCACCTCCTACGAGCAGTACTTC. Amino acids: CASSLPGTSYEQYF. The V and J genes are TRBV6-5 and TRBJ2-7; D not certain. CDR3 length: 14 residues. V was shortened by 6 bases and J by 0 bases, with 12 bases between the two germline ends. Germline V gives CDR1 MNHEY, CDR2 SVGAGI.

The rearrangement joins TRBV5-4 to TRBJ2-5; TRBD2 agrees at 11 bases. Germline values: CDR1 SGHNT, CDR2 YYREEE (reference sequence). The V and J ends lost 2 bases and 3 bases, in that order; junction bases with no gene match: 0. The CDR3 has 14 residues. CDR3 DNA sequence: TGTGCCAGCAGCTTTAGCGGGGGGGAAGAGACCCAGTACTTC. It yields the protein CASSFSGGEETQYF.

This CDR3 is CASSNTGVPQPQHF. In nucleotides, the CDR3 is TGTGCCAGCAGCAATACAGGGGTGCCTCAGCCCCAGCATTTT. This chain connects TRBV7-9 to TRBJ1-5; TRBD1 matches 7 bases. This CDR3 spans 14 amino acids. From germline, CDR1 is SEHNR and CDR2 FQNEAQ (reference sequence). V shed 5 bases, J shed 6 bases, and the junction held 7 bases outside the gene matches.

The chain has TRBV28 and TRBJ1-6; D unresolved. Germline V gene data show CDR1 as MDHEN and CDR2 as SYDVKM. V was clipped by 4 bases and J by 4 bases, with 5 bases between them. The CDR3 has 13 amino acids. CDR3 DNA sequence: TGTGCCAGCAGTTCACAGTATAATTCACCCCTCCACTTT. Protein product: CASSSQYNSPLHF.

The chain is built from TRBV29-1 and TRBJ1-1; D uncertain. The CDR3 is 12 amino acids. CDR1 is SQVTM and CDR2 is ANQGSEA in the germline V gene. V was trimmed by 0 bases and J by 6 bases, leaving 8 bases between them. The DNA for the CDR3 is TGCAGCGTTGAAGAGGGATTGGCTGAAGCTTTCTTT. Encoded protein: CSVEEGLAEAFF.

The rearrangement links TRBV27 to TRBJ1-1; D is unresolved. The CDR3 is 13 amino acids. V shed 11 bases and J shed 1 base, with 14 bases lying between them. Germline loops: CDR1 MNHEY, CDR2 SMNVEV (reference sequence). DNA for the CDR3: TGTGCCTCACGGGGAGGTCCGAACACTGAAGCTTTCTTT. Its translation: CASRGGPNTEAFF.

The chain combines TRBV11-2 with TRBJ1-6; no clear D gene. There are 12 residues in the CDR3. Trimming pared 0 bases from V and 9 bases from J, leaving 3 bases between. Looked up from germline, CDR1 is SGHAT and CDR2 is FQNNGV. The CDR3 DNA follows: TGTGCCAGCAGCTTAGATGGTTCACCCCTCCACTTT. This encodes CASSLDGSPLHF.

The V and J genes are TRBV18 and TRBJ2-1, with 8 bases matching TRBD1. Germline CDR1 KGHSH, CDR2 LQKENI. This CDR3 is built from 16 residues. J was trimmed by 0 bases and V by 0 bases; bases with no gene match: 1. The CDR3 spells CASSPPDRVSYNEQFF. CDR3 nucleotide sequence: TGTGCCAGCTCACCACCGGACAGGGTCTCCTACAATGAGCAGTTCTTC.

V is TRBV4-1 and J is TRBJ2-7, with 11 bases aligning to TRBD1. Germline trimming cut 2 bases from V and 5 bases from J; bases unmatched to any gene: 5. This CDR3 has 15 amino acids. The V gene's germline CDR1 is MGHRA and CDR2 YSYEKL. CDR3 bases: TGCGCCAGCAGCCAACCGGGACAGGGGGGGAACGAGCAGTACTTC. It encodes CASSQPGQGGNEQYF.

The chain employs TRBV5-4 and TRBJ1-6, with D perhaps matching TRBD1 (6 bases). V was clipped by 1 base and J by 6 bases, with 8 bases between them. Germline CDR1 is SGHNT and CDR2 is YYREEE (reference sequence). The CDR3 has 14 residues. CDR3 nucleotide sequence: TGTGCCAGCAGCTTGCGGACAGTTAATTCACCCCTCCACTTT. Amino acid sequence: CASSLRTVNSPLHF.

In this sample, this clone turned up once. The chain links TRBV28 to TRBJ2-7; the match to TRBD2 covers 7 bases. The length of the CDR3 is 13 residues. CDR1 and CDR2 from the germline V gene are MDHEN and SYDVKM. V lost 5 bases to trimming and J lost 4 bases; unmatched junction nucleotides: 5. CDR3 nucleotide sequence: TGTGCCAGCAGTCCGGGGGGTCTTTACGAGCAGTACTTC. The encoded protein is CASSPGGLYEQYF. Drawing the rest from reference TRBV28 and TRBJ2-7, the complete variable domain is DVKVTQSSRYLVKRTGEKVFLECVQDMDHENMFWYRQDPGLGLRLIYFSYDVKMKEKGDIPEGYSVSREKKERFSLILESASTNQTSMYLCASSPGGLYEQYFGPGTRLTVT.

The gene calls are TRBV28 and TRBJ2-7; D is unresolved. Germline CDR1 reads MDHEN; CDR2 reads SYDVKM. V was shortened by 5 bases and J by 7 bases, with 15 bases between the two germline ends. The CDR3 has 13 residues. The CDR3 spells CASSVGVAREQYF. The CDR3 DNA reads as TGTGCCAGCAGTGTTGGGGTGGCTAGGGAGCAGTACTTC.

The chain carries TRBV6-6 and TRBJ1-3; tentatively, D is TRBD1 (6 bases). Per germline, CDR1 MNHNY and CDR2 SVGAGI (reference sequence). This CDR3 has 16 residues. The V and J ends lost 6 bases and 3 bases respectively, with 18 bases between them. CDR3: CASSDRQAALGNTIYF. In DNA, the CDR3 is TGTGCCAGCAGCGACCGACAGGCCGCCCTTGGAAACACCATATATTTT.

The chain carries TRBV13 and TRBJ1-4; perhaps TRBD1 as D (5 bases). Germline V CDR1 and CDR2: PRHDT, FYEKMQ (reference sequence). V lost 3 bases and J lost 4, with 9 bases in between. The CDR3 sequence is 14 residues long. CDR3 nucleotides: TGTGCCAGCAGCTTCGGGACGGATAATGAAAAACTGTTTTTT. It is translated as CASSFGTDNEKLFF.

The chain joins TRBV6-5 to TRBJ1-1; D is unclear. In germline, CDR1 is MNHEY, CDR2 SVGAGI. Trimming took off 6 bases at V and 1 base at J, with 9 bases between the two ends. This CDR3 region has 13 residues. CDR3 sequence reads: CASSPGPNTEAFF. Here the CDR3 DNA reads TGTGCCAGCAGCCCCGGGCCGAACACTGAAGCTTTCTTT.